This TCR beta chain was profiled in a study of long-term antiretroviral therapy in people with HIV. Whole-study results and caveats: Controls exceeded HIV repertoires in CDR3 length range. After ART, diversity increased yet remained lower than transplant donor controls.

Per individual, the PBMC samples numbered at least one pre-ART and at least two post-ART. Assay version v3.0 of immunoSEQ was used, and it was run at survey level. Measured with immunoSEQ multiplex PCR; TCRdb has only the in-frame clones, and not every one. The profile shows about 28,000 clones, 80% of them singletons. CDR1 is MNHEY, CDR2 SMNVEV, per germline (reference sequence). Trimming cost V 1 base and J 0 bases, with 4 bases left between them. This CDR3 is built from 14 residues. This clone was recorded a few times. Antigen: not known. The V gene is TRBV27, the J gene TRBJ1-3; D call uncertain. The origin of this receptor is a man between 35 and 55 years old with HIV. Specimen: unsorted PBMCs, collected 0.3 years after starting antiretroviral therapy. The CDR3 DNA reads TGTGCCAGCAGTTTATACAGCTCTGGAAACACCATATATTTT. Residues: CASSLYSSGNTIYF.